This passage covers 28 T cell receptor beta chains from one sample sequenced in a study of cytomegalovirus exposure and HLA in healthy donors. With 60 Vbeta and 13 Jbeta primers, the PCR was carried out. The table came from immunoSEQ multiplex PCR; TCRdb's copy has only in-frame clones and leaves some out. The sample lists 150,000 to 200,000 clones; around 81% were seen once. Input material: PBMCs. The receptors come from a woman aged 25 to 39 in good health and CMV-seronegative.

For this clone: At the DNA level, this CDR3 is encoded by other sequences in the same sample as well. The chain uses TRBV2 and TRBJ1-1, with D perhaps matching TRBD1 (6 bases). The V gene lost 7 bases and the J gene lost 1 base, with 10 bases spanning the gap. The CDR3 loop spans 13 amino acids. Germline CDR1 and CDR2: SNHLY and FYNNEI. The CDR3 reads CASNLQGNTEAFF. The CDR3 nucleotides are TGTGCCAGCAACTTACAGGGGAACACTGAAGCTTTCTTT.

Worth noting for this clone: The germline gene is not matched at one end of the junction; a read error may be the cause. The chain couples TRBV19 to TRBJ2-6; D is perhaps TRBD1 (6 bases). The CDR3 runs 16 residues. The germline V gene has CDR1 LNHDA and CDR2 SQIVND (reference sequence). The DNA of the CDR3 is TGTGCCAGTAGTATATGGTCAGGGGCTGGGGCCAACGGCCTGACTTTC. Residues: CASSIWSGAGANGLTF.

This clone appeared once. CDR3 DNA sequence: TGCAGCGTTGAGTATTGGTCGGGGGGCACCGGGGAGCTGTTTTTT. Translated, it gives CSVEYWSGGTGELFF. This chain links TRBV29-1 with TRBJ2-2; TRBD2 agrees at 7 bases. The CDR3 contains 15 residues. V gave up 3 bases and J gave up 4 bases; unmatched junction bases: 8. The germline gives CDR1 SQVTM, CDR2 ANQGSEA.

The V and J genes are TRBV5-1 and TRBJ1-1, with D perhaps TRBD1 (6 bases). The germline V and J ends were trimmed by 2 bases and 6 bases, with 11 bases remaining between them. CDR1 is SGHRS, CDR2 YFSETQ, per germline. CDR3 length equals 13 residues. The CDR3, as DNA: TGCGCCAGCAGCTTTGGGGGGGCCGCTGAAGCTTTCTTT. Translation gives CASSFGGAAEAFF.

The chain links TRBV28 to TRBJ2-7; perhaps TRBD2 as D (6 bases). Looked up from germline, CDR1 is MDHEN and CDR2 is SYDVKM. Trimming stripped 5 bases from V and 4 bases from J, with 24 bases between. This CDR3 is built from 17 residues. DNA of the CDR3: TGTGCCAGCAGTCGTAACAAGGGAGCCCTCGGGGGTTACGAGCAGTACTTC. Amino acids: CASSRNKGALGGYEQYF.

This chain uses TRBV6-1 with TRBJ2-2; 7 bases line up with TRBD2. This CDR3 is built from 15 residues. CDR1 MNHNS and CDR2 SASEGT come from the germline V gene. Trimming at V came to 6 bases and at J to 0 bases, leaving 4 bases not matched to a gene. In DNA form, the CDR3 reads TGTGCCAGCAGGAGCGGGGCCGCGAACACCGGGGAGCTGTTTTTT. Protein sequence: CASRSGAANTGELFF.

In DNA, the CDR3 is TGTGCCAGCAGCTTAGGGGGGACAGTCTACGAGCAGTACTTC. Translation gives CASSLGGTVYEQYF. The chain joins TRBV7-9 to TRBJ2-5, with 7 bases identical to TRBD1. The J call may be in error: the DNA end matches TRBJ2-7 better. This CDR3 comprises 14 residues. Per germline, CDR1 SEHNR and CDR2 FQNEAQ (reference sequence).

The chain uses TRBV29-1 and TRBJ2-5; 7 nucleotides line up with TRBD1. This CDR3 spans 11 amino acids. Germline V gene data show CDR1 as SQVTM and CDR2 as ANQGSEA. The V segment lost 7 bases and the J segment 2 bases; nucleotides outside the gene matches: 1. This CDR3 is CSGGQQETQYF. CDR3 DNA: TGCAGCGGGGGACAGCAAGAGACCCAGTACTTC.

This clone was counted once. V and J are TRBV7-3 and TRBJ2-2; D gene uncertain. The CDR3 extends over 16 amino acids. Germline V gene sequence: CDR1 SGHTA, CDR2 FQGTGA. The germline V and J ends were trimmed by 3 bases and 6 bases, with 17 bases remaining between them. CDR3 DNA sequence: TGTGCCAGCAGCTTCCGAGGAAGACGAGAGGCCGGGGAGCTGTTTTTT. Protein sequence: CASSFRGRREAGELFF.

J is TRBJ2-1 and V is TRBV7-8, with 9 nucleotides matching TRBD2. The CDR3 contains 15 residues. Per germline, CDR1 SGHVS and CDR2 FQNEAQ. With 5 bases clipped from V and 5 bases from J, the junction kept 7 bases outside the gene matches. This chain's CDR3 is CASSRRAGGDNEQFF. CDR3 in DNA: TGTGCCAGCAGCCGGAGAGCGGGAGGAGACAATGAGCAGTTCTTC.

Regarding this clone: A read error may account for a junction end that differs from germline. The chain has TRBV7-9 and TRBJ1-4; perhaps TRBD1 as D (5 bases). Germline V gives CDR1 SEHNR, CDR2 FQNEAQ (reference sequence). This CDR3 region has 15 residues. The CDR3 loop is CSSSPPVGVDEKLFF. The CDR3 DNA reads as TGTTCCAGCAGCCCACCGGTAGGGGTGGATGAAAAACTGTTTTTT. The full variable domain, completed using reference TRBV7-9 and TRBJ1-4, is DTGVSQNPRHKITKRGQNVTFRCDPISEHNRLYWYRQTLGQGPEFLTYFQNEAQLEKSRLLSDRFSAERPKGSFSTLEIQRTEQGDSAMYLCSSSPPVGVDEKLFFGSGTQLSVL.

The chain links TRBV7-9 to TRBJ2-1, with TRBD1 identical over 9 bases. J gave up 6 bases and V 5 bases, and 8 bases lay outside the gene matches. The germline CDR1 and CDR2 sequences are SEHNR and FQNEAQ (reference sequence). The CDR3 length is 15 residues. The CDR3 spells CASSLPGQGSNEQFF. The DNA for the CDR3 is TGTGCCAGCAGCCTCCCGGGACAGGGATCCAATGAGCAGTTCTTC.

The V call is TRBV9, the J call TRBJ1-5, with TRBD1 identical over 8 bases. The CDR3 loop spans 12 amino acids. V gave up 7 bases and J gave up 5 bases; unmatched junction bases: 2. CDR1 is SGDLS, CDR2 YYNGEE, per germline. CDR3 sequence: CASGQGDQPQHF. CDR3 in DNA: TGTGCCAGCGGACAGGGAGATCAGCCCCAGCATTTT.

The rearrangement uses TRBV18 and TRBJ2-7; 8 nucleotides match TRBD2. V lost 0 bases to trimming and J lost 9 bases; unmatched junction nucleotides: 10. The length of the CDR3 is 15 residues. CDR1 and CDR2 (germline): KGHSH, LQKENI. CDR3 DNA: TGTGCCAGCTCACCACCGGGACTAGAACCCCCCGGGCAGTACTTC. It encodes CASSPPGLEPPGQYF.

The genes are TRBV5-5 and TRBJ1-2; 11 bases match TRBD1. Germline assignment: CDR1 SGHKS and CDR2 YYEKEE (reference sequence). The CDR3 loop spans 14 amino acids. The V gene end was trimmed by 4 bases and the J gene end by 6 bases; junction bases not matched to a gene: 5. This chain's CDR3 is CASSPGQGANGYTF. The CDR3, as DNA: TGTGCCAGCAGCCCAGGACAGGGGGCCAATGGCTACACCTTC.

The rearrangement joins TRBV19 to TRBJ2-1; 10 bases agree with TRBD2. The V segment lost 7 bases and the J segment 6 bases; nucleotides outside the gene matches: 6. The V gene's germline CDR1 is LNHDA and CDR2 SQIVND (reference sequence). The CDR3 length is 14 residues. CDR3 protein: CASNLAGVPNEQFF. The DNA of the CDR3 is TGTGCCAGTAACCTAGCGGGGGTTCCCAATGAGCAGTTCTTC.

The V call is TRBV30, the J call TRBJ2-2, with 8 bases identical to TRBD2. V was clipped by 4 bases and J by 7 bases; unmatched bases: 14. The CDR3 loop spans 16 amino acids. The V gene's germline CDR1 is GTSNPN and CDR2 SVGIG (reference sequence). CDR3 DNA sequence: TGTGCCTGGACAAGAGGAGCGGGAGTACCTAACGGGGAGCTGTTTTTT. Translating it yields CAWTRGAGVPNGELFF.

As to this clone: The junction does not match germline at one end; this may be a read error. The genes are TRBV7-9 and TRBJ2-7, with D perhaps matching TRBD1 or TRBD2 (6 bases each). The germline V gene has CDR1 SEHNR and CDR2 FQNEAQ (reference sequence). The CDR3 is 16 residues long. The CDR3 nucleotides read TGTTCCAGCAGCTTAGCGGCTCTCACAGGGAACTACGAGCAGTACTTC. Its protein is CSSSLAALTGNYEQYF.

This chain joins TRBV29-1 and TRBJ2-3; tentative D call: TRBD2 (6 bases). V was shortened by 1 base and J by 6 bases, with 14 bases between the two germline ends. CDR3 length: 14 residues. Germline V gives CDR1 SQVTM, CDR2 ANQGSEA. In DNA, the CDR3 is TGCAGCGTTGAAGGGGCTAGCGAGCTGGATACGCAGTATTTT. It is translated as CSVEGASELDTQYF.

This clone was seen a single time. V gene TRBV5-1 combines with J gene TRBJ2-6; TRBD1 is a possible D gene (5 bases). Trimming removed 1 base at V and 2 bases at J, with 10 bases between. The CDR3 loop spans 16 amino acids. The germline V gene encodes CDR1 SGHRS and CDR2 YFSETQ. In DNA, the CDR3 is TGCGCCAGCAGCTTGCTACAGGTACCTGGGGCCAACGTCCTGACTTTC. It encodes CASSLLQVPGANVLTF. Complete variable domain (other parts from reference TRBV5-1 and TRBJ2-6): KAGVTQTPRYLIKTRGQQVTLSCSPISGHRSVSWYQQTPGQGLQFLFEYFSETQRNKGNFPGRFSGRQFSNSRSEMNVSTLELGDSALYLCASSLLQVPGANVLTFGAGSRLTVL.

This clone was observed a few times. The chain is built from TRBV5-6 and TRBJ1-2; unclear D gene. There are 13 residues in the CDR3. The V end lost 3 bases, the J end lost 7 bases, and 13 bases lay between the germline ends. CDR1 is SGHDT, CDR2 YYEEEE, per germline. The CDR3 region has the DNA TGTGCCAGCAGCTACAGAGGGTTGGGTGGCTACACCTTC. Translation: CASSYRGLGGYTF.

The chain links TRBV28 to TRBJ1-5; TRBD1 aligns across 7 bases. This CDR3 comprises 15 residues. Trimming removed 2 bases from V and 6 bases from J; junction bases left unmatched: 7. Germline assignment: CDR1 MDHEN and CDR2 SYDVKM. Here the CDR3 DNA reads TGTGCCAGCAGTTTAGAGGGGGCTTGGGGTCAGCCCCAGCATTTT. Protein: CASSLEGAWGQPQHF.

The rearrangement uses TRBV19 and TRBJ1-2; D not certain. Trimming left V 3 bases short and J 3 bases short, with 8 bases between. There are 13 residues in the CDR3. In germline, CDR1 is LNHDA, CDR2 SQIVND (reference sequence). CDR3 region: CASSIGIYYGYTF. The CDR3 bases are TGTGCCAGTAGTATTGGCATTTACTATGGCTACACCTTC.

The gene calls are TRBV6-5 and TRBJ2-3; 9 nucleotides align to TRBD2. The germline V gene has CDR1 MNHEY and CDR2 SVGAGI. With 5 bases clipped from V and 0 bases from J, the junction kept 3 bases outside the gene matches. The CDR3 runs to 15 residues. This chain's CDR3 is CASSRGLASTDTQYF. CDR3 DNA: TGTGCCAGCAGTCGTGGACTAGCGAGCACAGATACGCAGTATTTT.

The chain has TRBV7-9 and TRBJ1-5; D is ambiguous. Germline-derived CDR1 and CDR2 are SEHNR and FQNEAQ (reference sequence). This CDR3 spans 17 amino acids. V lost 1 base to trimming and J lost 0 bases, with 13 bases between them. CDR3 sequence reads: CASSLVFGPLSNQPQHF. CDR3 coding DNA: TGTGCCAGCAGCTTAGTTTTTGGGCCTCTTAGCAATCAGCCCCAGCATTTT.

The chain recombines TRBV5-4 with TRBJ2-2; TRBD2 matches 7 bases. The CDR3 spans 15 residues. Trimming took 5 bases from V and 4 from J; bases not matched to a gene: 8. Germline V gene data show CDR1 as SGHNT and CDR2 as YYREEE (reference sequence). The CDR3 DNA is TGTGCCAGCAGAATGGGGGGGATGGGCACCGGGGAGCTGTTTTTT. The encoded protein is CASRMGGMGTGELFF. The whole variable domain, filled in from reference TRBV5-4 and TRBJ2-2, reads ETGVTQSPTHLIKTRGQQVTLRCSSQSGHNTVSWYQQALGQGPQFIFQYYREEENGRGNFPPRFSGLQFPNYSSELNVNALELDDSALYLCASRMGGMGTGELFFGEGSRLTVL.

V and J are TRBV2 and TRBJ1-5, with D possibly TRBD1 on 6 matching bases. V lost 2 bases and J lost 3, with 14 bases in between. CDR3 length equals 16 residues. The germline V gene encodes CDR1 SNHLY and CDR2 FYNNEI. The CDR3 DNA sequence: TGTGCCAGCAGTGAATTGGGACGGGGGGCCAATCAGCCCCAGCATTTT. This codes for CASSELGRGANQPQHF.

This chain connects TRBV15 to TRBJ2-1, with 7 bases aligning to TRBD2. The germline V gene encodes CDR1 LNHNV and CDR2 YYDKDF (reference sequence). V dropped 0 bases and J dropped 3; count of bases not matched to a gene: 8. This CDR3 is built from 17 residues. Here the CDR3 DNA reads TGTGCCACCAGCAGAGATAAGCGGGACTATCGCTACAATGAGCAGTTCTTC. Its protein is CATSRDKRDYRYNEQFF.